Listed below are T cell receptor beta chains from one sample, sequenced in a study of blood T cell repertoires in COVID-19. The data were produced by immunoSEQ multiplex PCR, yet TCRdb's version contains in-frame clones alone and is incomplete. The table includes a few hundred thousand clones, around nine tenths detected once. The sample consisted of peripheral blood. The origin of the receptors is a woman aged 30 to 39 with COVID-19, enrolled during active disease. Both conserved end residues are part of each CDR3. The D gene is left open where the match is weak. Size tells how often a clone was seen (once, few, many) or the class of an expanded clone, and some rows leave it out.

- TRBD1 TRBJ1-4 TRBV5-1 TGCGCCAGCAGCACCGGACAGGGGGCGGGTGAAAAACTGTTTTTT CASSTGQGAGEKLFF
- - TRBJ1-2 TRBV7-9 TGTGCCAGCAGCTACAGCGGGGAGCCTTATGGCTACACCTTC CASSYSGEPYGYTF
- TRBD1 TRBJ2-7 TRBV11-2 TGTGCCAGCAGCTTACTCCAGGGGGCGTACGAGCAGTACTTC CASSLLQGAYEQYF
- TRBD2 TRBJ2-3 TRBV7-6 TGTGCCAGCAGCTCGGGCGGGGGGGTAGTAGATACGCAGTATTTT CASSSGGGVVDTQYF
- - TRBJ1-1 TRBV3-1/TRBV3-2 TGTGCCAGCACCCGCACCCCGGGGGGGGAAGCTTTCTTT CASTRTPGGEAFF
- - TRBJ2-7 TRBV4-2 TGTGCCAGCAGTGGGACAACCAACTCCTACGAGCAGTACTTC CASSGTTNSYEQYF
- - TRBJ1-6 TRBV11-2 TGTGCCAGCAGCTTAGTTTCAGGGGATTATTCACCCCTCCACTTT CASSLVSGDYSPLHF
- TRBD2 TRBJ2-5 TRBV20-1 TGCAGTGCCAGTACTAGCGGAAGAGGGGAGACCCAGTACTTC CSASTSGRGETQYF
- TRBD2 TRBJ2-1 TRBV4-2 TGTGCCAGCAGCCAAGCTCAACTAGCGGGGGGGAGCTATGAGCAGTTCTTC CASSQAQLAGGSYEQFF
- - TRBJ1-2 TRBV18 TGTGCCAGCTCACCAGGGGAGCGCTCACACGGGGGCTACACCTTC CASSPGERSHGGYTF
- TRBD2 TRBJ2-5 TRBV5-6 TGTGCCAGCAGCCGGGGGGGAGGAGAGACCCAGTACTTC CASSRGGGETQYF
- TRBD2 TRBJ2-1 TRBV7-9 TGTGCCAGCAGCACTAGCGGGGGGACCTCCAATGAGCAGTTCTTC CASSTSGGTSNEQFF
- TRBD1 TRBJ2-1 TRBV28 TGTGCCAGCAGACCGCCCGGGACAGGGGCTTTTGAGCAGTTCTTC CASRPPGTGAFEQFF
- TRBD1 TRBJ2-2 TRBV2 TGTGCCAGCAGAGGACAGGGGTTTACCGGGGAGCTGTTTTTT CASRGQGFTGELFF
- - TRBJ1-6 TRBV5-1 TGCGCCAGCAGCTTGTACAGCTCCTATAATTCACCCCTCCACTTT CASSLYSSYNSPLHF
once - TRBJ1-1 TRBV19 TGTGCCAGTACCCCGTCGGGGAACACTGAAGCTTTCTTT CASTPSGNTEAFF
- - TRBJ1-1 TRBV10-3 TGTGCCATCAGTGAGCCCCAGGGCAGGGGTGCCGCGGAAGCTTTCTTT CAISEPQGRGAAEAFF
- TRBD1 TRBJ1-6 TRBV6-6 TGTGCCAGCAGACCGGGACAGCCTAATTCACCCCTCCACTTT CASRPGQPNSPLHF
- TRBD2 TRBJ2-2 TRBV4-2 TGTGCCAGCAGTCGAACTAGCGGGGGTGCCGGGGAGCTGTTTTTT CASSRTSGGAGELFF
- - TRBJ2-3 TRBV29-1 TGCAGCGTTGGGCCATTCCTCACAGATACGCAGTATTTT CSVGPFLTDTQYF
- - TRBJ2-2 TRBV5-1 TGCGCCAGCACCCTAGTACGAGGGTCAGGTTATTTTCGGAACACCGGGGAGCTGTTTTTT CASTLVRGSGYFRNTGELFF
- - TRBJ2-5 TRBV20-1 TGCAGTGCGAGTAGCGGCCTGTACCAAGAGACCCAGTACTTC CSASSGLYQETQYF
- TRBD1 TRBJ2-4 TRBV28 TGTGCCAGCAGTTTGACAGGGGGCAGAAACATTCAGTACTTC CASSLTGGRNIQYF
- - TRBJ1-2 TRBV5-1 TGCGCCAGCAGCTTGGGGGGCAACAGCTATGGCTACACCTTC CASSLGGNSYGYTF
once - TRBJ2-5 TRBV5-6 TGTGCCAGCAGCCCCACAGTCGGGGGAGAGACCCAGTACTTC CASSPTVGGETQYF
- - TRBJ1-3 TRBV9 TGTGCCAGCAGCCCAGGAACAGCGGGGTCGGACACCATATATTTT CASSPGTAGSDTIYF
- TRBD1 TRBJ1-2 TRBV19 TGTGCCAGTACCCGGACAGGGGTTACCTATGGCTACACCTTC CASTRTGVTYGYTF
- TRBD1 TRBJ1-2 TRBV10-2 TGCGCCAGCAGTGAAGGACAGGGCTATGGCTACACCTTC CASSEGQGYGYTF
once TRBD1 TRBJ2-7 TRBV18 TGTGCCAGCTCACGAGGACAGGGGTCGTCAAACGAGCAGTACTTC CASSRGQGSSNEQYF
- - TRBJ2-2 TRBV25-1 TGTGCCAGCAGGTTCTCGGCGGGCGGGGAGCTGTTTTTT CASRFSAGGELFF
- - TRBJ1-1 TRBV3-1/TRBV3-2 TGTGCCAGCAGCCGACATAACACTGAAGCTTTCTTT CASSRHNTEAFF
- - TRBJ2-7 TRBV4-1 TGCGCCAGCAGCCAAGCACAGTACCTTCCCTACGAGCAGTACTTC CASSQAQYLPYEQYF
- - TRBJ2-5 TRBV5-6 TGTGCCAGCAGCTTGGTTGCCCGGGGGGAGACCCAGTACTTC CASSLVARGETQYF
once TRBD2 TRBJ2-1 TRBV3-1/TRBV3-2 TGTGCCAGCAGCCAACTCTGGGTAGCGGGGGGCTCTTACAATGAGCAGTTCTTC CASSQLWVAGGSYNEQFF
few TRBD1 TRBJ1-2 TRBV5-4 TGTGCCAGCAGCCTGCAGACAGGGGCCGCTAACTATGGCTACACCTTC CASSLQTGAANYGYTF
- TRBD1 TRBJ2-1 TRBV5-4 TGTGCCAGCAGCTTCGACAGGGCGCTAGGTGAGCAGTTCTTC CASSFDRALGEQFF
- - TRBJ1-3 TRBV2 TGTGCCACCCCAAGCGGCCGAAGCTCTGGAAACACCATATATTTT CATPSGRSSGNTIYF
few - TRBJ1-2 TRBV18 TGTGCCAGCTCACCACGTGACAGCTACTATGGCTACACCTTC CASSPRDSYYGYTF
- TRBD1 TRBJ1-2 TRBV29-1 TGCAGCGTTGAAGATTCGGGCAGGGGGTCCTCTTTCTATGGCTACACCTTC CSVEDSGRGSSFYGYTF
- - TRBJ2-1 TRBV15 TGTGCCACCAGCAGAGGGGGGCCCTACAATGAGCAGTTCTTC CATSRGGPYNEQFF